These 26 T cell receptor beta chains originate from one sample sequenced in a study of cytomegalovirus exposure and HLA in healthy donors. The PCR contained 60 Vbeta and 13 Jbeta primers. Assay: immunoSEQ multiplex PCR; the TCRdb copy retains only in-frame clones and omits some. This table has about 190,000 clones, about four fifths appearing once. Sequencing used PBMCs. All receptors derive from a boy younger than 18 in good health and CMV-seronegative.

The V and J genes are TRBV5-6 and TRBJ2-7; TRBD1 aligns across 8 bases. With 4 bases clipped from V and 9 bases from J, the junction kept 12 bases outside the gene matches. The CDR3 spans 14 residues. The germline CDR1 and CDR2 sequences are SGHDT and YYEEEE. CDR3: CASSHPGTGVAQYF. CDR3 sequence (DNA): TGTGCCAGCAGCCACCCCGGGACAGGCGTCGCGCAGTACTTC.

This clone was seen more than once but under ten times. V gene TRBV4-3 combines with J gene TRBJ2-2, with a possible D match to TRBD1 (7 bases). The CDR3 is 17 residues long. The germline V gene has CDR1 LGHNA and CDR2 YSLEER. Trimming pared 0 bases from V and 6 bases from J, leaving 17 bases between. CDR3 nucleotide sequence: TGCGCCAGCAGCCAAGAAGTTCGGGGGACAGAGGCCGGGGAGCTGTTTTTT. It is translated as CASSQEVRGTEAGELFF.

Only a few counts were recorded for this clone. The chain uses TRBV5-6 and TRBJ1-3; D not certain. The V and J ends lost 5 bases and 4 bases respectively, with 16 bases between them. Germline V gene lookup returns CDR1 SGHDT and CDR2 YYEEEE. This CDR3 is built from 15 residues. The CDR3 nucleotides read TGTGCCAGCAGGAGGCGGCTAACGGCGGGAAACACCATATATTTT. Translated: CASRRRLTAGNTIYF.

The gene calls are TRBV5-6 and TRBJ2-3; 13 nucleotides agree with TRBD2. The CDR3 consists of 17 residues. Looked up from germline, CDR1 is SGHDT and CDR2 is YYEEEE. With 4 bases clipped from V and 2 bases from J, the junction kept 7 bases outside the gene matches. The chain's CDR3 is CASSPELAGGVTDTQYF. The CDR3 coding sequence is TGTGCCAGCAGCCCAGAACTAGCGGGAGGGGTCACAGATACGCAGTATTTT.

This chain uses TRBV27 with TRBJ1-6; TRBD1 agrees at 8 bases. Looked up from germline, CDR1 is MNHEY and CDR2 is SMNVEV (reference sequence). Trimming at V came to 5 bases and at J to 5 bases, leaving 2 bases not matched to a gene. The CDR3 totals 14 residues. The CDR3 loop reads CASSPQGDNSPLHF. The CDR3 DNA reads as TGTGCCAGCAGTCCACAGGGGGATAATTCACCCCTCCACTTT.

This rearrangement joins TRBV18 to TRBJ2-5; D possibly corresponds to TRBD2 (5 bases). Trimming cost V 5 bases and J 5 bases, with 9 bases left between them. This CDR3 contains 12 residues. Germline lookup yields CDR1 KGHSH and CDR2 LQKENI. CDR3 bases: TGTGCCAGCTCAGTCACGGGGGAGACCCAGTACTTC. Protein product: CASSVTGETQYF.

The chain joins TRBV11-2 to TRBJ2-6, with a possible D match to TRBD2 (5 bases). CDR1 and CDR2 (germline): SGHAT, FQNNGV. V was pared by 5 bases and J by 2 bases, with 7 bases between. CDR3 length: 14 residues. The CDR3 loop is CASSPGTGANVLTF. The CDR3 DNA follows: TGTGCCAGCAGCCCCGGGACTGGGGCCAACGTCCTGACTTTC.

The chain recombines TRBV10-2 with TRBJ1-5, with a tentative D call TRBD1 (6 bases). CDR3 length: 14 amino acids. Germline CDR1 and CDR2: WSHSY and SAAADI. The V gene lost 3 bases and the J gene lost 3 bases, with 9 bases spanning the gap. The CDR3 region has the DNA TGCGCCAGCAGTGAAGGACAGATCAATCAGCCCCAGCATTTT. Its protein is CASSEGQINQPQHF.

This clone has just a few counts. The rearrangement links TRBV30 to TRBJ2-5, with D maybe TRBD2 (7 bases). Germline assignment: CDR1 GTSNPN and CDR2 SVGIG (reference sequence). V was cut by 0 bases and J by 3 bases, with 20 bases left in between. The CDR3 sequence is 17 residues long. CDR3 protein: CAWSVLPPGAGEETQYF. DNA for the CDR3: TGTGCCTGGAGTGTACTTCCCCCGGGGGCGGGGGAAGAGACCCAGTACTTC.

The gene calls are TRBV6-1 and TRBJ2-5; weak D call: TRBD2 (6 bases). The CDR3 length is 11 residues. Germline CDR1 MNHNS, CDR2 SASEGT. Between the trimmed V and J ends, which lost 11 bases and 2 bases, there was a span of 9 bases. The CDR3 DNA reads TGTGCCTCAGCGGGTCAAGAGACCCAGTACTTC. It specifies CASAGQETQYF.

The chain recombines TRBV19 with TRBJ1-2; 9 nucleotides agree with TRBD1. This CDR3 is 13 amino acids long. Germline values: CDR1 LNHDA, CDR2 SQIVND (reference sequence). V lost 7 bases, J lost 6 bases, and 6 bases stayed unmatched. The CDR3 nucleotides read TGTGCCAGTAAATTACAGGGGGCTGATGGCTACACCTTC. Its protein is CASKLQGADGYTF.

This rearrangement joins TRBV7-6 to TRBJ1-1, with a tentative D call TRBD1 (5 bases). V lost 5 bases to trimming and J lost 4 bases, with 14 bases between them. The CDR3 runs to 14 residues. Looked up from germline, CDR1 is SGHVS and CDR2 is FNYEAQ. The CDR3 spells CASSPTGGSTEAFF. The DNA of the CDR3 is TGTGCCAGCAGCCCCACCGGGGGTAGCACTGAAGCTTTCTTT. The complete variable domain, with remaining parts taken from reference TRBV7-6 and TRBJ1-1, reads GAGVSQSPRYKVTKRGQDVALRCDPISGHVSLYWYRQALGQGPEFLTYFNYEAQQDKSGLPNDRFSAERPEGSISTLTIQRTEQRDSAMYRCASSPTGGSTEAFFGQGTRLTVV.

This chain joins TRBV19 and TRBJ2-1; perhaps TRBD1 as D (7 bases). The V end was cut by 7 bases, the J end by 5 bases, with 15 bases between. The CDR3 sequence is 14 residues long. The germline V gene has CDR1 LNHDA and CDR2 SQIVND (reference sequence). In DNA, the CDR3 is TGTGCCAGTAAGGAGGGGGCCTTTAACAATGAGCAGTTCTTC. Translation: CASKEGAFNNEQFF.

The chain has TRBV5-1 and TRBJ2-5, with 7 bases fitting TRBD2. J gave up 5 bases and V 3 bases, and 1 base lay outside the gene matches. In germline, CDR1 is SGHRS, CDR2 YFSETQ. This CDR3 has 12 residues. CDR3 sequence: CASSWGGETQYF. CDR3 DNA: TGCGCCAGCAGCTGGGGGGGGGAGACCCAGTACTTC.

The rearrangement uses TRBV25-1 and TRBJ2-1, with TRBD2 identical over 8 bases. Germline V lookup: CDR1 MGHDK, CDR2 SYGVNS. The CDR3 has 15 amino acids. The junction had 12 bases not matched to a gene; V was cut back by 7 bases and J by 7 bases. The CDR3 sequence is CASKNSGNPWNEQFF. CDR3 bases: TGTGCCAGCAAGAATAGCGGGAACCCTTGGAATGAGCAGTTCTTC.

V and J are TRBV6-5 and TRBJ1-4; 8 nucleotides line up with TRBD1. This CDR3 is built from 14 residues. From germline, CDR1 is MNHEY and CDR2 SVGAGI. Trimming at V came to 6 bases and at J to 4 bases, leaving 4 bases not matched to a gene. The CDR3 sequence is CASRGQGSNEKLFF. CDR3 sequence (DNA): TGTGCCAGCAGAGGACAGGGAAGTAATGAAAAACTGTTTTTT.

This clone was detected once. This sequence joins TRBV5-1 and TRBJ2-2; D perhaps matches TRBD1 (6 bases). The CDR3 length is 13 residues. V was shortened by 4 bases and J by 4 bases, with 8 bases between the two germline ends. Germline V gene sequence: CDR1 SGHRS, CDR2 YFSETQ. CDR3 amino acids: CASSQQGTGELFF. The DNA of the CDR3 is TGCGCCAGCAGCCAACAGGGCACCGGGGAGCTGTTTTTT.

The chain couples TRBV27 to TRBJ2-2; D is uncertain. The CDR3 length is 12 residues. The V end lost 4 bases, the J end lost 5 bases, and 5 bases lay between the germline ends. The V gene's germline CDR1 is MNHEY and CDR2 SMNVEV (reference sequence). The CDR3 spells CASSSLTGELFF. For the CDR3, the DNA is TGTGCCAGCAGTTCTCTGACCGGGGAGCTGTTTTTT.

This rearrangement joins TRBV9 to TRBJ2-1; TRBD2 agrees at 12 bases. CDR3 length: 17 amino acids. CDR1 is SGDLS and CDR2 is YYNGEE in the germline V gene. With 3 bases clipped from V and 9 bases from J, the junction kept 13 bases outside the gene matches. This chain's CDR3 is CASSARLLAGGPSEQFF. DNA for the CDR3: TGTGCCAGCAGCGCCCGACTCCTAGCGGGAGGGCCCAGTGAGCAGTTCTTC.

This chain uses TRBV9 with TRBJ2-3; 9 bases line up with TRBD2. The CDR3 is made up of 15 amino acids. CDR1 is SGDLS and CDR2 is YYNGEE in the germline V gene. V was clipped by 1 base and J by 6 bases; unmatched bases: 6. CDR3 bases: TGTGCCAGCAGCGTAAATGCGGGGGGGAGTGATACGCAGTATTTT. Protein product: CASSVNAGGSDTQYF.

This clone has only one observation. The genes are TRBV7-9 and TRBJ2-3; D is undetermined. CDR3 length: 13 residues. V lost 7 bases and J lost 6, with 14 bases in between. Germline CDR1 reads SEHNR; CDR2 reads FQNEAQ (reference sequence). The CDR3 bases are TGTGCCAGCACCATCTATGAGCGTGATACGCAGTATTTT. Translating gives CASTIYERDTQYF.

The gene calls are TRBV5-1 and TRBJ1-1; 7 bases line up with TRBD1. Germline V CDR1 and CDR2: SGHRS, YFSETQ. There are 14 residues in the CDR3. The V segment lost 3 bases and the J segment 4 bases; nucleotides outside the gene matches: 6. The CDR3 coding sequence is TGCGCCAGCAGCTCCAAATCAGGGGGCACTGAAGCTTTCTTT. This sequence encodes CASSSKSGGTEAFF.

The chain carries TRBV18 and TRBJ2-1; 7 nucleotides agree with TRBD2. The CDR3 totals 14 residues. The germline V gene has CDR1 KGHSH and CDR2 LQKENI. J lost 7 bases, V lost 3 bases, and 6 bases had no gene match. Here the CDR3 reads CASSPGGGPNEQFF. The DNA of the CDR3 is TGTGCCAGCTCACCGGGGGGAGGGCCAAATGAGCAGTTCTTC.

This chain connects TRBV29-1 to TRBJ2-4; 8 positions match TRBD2. The V gene end was trimmed by 6 bases and the J gene end by 2 bases; junction bases not matched to a gene: 15. Germline V gives CDR1 SQVTM, CDR2 ANQGSEA. This CDR3 comprises 17 residues. This chain's CDR3 is CSVGNRTSLESKNIQYF. In DNA form, the CDR3 reads TGCAGCGTCGGGAATCGGACTAGCCTTGAGTCCAAAAACATTCAGTACTTC. Drawing the rest from reference TRBV29-1 and TRBJ2-4, the complete variable domain is SAVISQKPSRDICQRGTSLTIQCQVDSQVTMMFWYRQQPGQSLTLIATANQGSEATYESGFVIDKFPISRPNLTFSTLTVSNMSPEDSSIYLCSVGNRTSLESKNIQYFGAGTRLSVL.

The chain combines TRBV2 with TRBJ2-1; D is unresolved. V was shortened by 3 bases and J by 2 bases, with 11 bases between the two germline ends. The CDR3 length is 15 residues. Germline CDR1 reads SNHLY; CDR2 reads FYNNEI. The CDR3 protein is CASSEERSAYNEQFF. CDR3 coding DNA: TGTGCCAGCAGTGAGGAGCGTTCAGCCTACAATGAGCAGTTCTTC.

The chain has TRBV27 and TRBJ2-2, with 9 positions matching TRBD2. Looked up from germline, CDR1 is MNHEY and CDR2 is SMNVEV (reference sequence). V was clipped by 6 bases and J by 0 bases; unmatched bases: 2. The CDR3 runs to 15 residues. CDR3: CASRTSGTNTGELFF. CDR3 sequence (DNA): TGTGCCAGCAGGACTAGCGGAACGAACACCGGGGAGCTGTTTTTT.